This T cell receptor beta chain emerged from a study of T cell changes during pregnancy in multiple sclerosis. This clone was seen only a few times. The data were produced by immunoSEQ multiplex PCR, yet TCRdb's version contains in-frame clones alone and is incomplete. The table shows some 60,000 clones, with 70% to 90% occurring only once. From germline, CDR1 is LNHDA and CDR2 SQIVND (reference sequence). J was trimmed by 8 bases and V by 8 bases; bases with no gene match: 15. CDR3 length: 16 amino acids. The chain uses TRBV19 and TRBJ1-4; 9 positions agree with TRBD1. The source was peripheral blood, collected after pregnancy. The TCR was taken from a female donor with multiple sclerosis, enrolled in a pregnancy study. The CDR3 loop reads CASSPLTGTGHEKLFF. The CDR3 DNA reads TGTGCCAGTTCACCTCTAACGGGGACAGGGCACGAAAAACTGTTTTTT.